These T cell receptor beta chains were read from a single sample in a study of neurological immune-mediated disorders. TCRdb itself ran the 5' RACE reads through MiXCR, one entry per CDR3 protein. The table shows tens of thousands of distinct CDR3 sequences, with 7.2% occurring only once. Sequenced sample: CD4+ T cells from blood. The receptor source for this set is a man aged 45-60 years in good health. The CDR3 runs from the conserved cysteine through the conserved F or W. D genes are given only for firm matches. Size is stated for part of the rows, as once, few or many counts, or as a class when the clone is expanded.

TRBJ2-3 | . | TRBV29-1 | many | CSAVRGKTRATQYF | TGCAGCGCCGTCCGGGGGAAGACCAGAGCTACGCAGTATTTT
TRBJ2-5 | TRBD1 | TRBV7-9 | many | CASSLFNRGKETQYF | TGTGCCAGCAGCTTATTCAACAGGGGGAAAGAGACCCAGTACTTC
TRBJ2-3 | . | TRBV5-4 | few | CASSPPGGNTDTQYF | TGTGCCAGCAGCCCACCGGGGGGCAACACAGATACGCAGTATTTT
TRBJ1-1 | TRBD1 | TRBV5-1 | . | CASSFDRGNPPAAFF | TGCGCCAGCAGCTTCGACAGGGGAAATCCACCCGCAGCTTTCTTT
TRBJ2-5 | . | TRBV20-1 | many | CSASFQGGQETQYF | TGCAGTGCTAGCTTCCAGGGAGGACAAGAGACCCAGTACTTC
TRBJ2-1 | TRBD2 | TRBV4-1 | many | CASSQEAASGRNEQFF | TGCGCCAGCAGCCAAGAGGCCGCTAGCGGGAGGAATGAGCAGTTCTTC
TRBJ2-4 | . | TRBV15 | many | CATSRGSRGSAQYF | TGTGCCACCAGCCGCGGGTCCAGGGGTAGTGCTCAGTACTTC
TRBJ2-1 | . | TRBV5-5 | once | CASSLALVGHEQFF | TGTGCCAGCAGCTTGGCCCTGGTCGGGCATGAGCAGTTCTTC
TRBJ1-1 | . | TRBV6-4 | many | CASSPGPGNTEAFF | TGTGCCAGTTCACCCGGACCCGGGAACACTGAAGCTTTCTTT
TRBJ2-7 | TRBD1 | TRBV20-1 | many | CSASDRALREQYF | TGCAGTGCTTCCGACAGGGCCCTACGCGAGCAGTACTTC
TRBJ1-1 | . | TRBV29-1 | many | CSVKGVLNTEAFF | TGCAGCGTTAAGGGGGTTCTGAACACTGAAGCTTTCTTT
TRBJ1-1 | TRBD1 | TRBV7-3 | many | CASSSDRGSTEAFF | TGTGCCAGCAGCTCCGACAGGGGGAGCACTGAAGCTTTCTTT
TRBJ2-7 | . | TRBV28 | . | CASSPPDSARPYEQYF | TGTGCCAGCAGTCCACCCGACAGCGCACGTCCCTACGAGCAGTACTTC
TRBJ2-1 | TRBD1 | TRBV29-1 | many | CSVEGQGSNEQFF | TGCAGCGTTGAGGGACAGGGTTCCAATGAGCAGTTCTTC
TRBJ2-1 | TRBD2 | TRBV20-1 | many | CSALTWASGKREQFF | TGCAGTGCCCTCACGTGGGCTAGCGGGAAAAGAGAGCAGTTCTTC
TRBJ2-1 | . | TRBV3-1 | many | CASSPAKTPLGNEQFF | TGTGCCAGCAGCCCAGCCAAAACGCCCCTAGGTAATGAGCAGTTCTTC
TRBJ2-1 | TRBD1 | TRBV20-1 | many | CSANRDRANEQFF | TGCAGTGCTAACCGGGACAGGGCCAATGAGCAGTTCTTC
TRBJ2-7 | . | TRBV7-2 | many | CASSLVGAGGYEQYF | TGTGCCAGCAGCTTAGTAGGCGCTGGCGGCTACGAGCAGTACTTC
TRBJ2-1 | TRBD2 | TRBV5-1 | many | CASALAGSSYNEQFF | TGCGCCAGTGCCTTAGCGGGGAGCTCCTACAATGAGCAGTTCTTC
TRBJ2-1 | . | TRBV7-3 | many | CASSTRLGGQFF | TGTGCCAGCAGCACAAGACTAGGGGGGCAGTTCTTC
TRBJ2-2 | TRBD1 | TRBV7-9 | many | CASSSIGRGTGGELFF | TGTGCCAGCAGCTCGATTGGCAGGGGGACCGGCGGGGAGCTGTTTTTT
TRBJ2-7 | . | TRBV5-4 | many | CASSTSGIEQYF | TGTGCCAGCAGCACCTCCGGCATCGAGCAGTACTTC
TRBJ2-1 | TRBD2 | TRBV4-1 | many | CASSQGTLAGGPGNEQFF | TGCGCCAGCAGCCAAGGGACCCTCGCGGGAGGGCCGGGCAATGAGCAGTTCTTC
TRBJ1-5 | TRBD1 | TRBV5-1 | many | CASSSGTGRNQPQHF | TGCGCCAGCAGCTCTGGGACAGGGCGCAATCAGCCCCAGCATTTT
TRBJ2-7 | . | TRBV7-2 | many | CASSLSVGLSF | TGTGCCAGCAGCTTAAGCGTTGGGTTGTCCTTC
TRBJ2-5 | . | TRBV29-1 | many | CSATLRWTVQETQYF | TGCAGCGCCACCCTCCGATGGACAGTCCAAGAGACCCAGTACTTC
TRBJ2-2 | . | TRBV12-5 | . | CASGSTLLGSLTGELFF | TGTGCTAGTGGTTCCACTCTCCTCGGGAGTCTAACCGGGGAGCTGTTTTTT
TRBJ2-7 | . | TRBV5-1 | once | CASKRTSGTGVHEQYF | TGCGCCAGCAAGCGAACTAGCGGGACAGGGGTACACGAGCAGTACTTC
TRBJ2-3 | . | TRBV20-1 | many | CSASDVNTDTQYF | TGCAGTGCTAGCGATGTCAACACAGATACGCAGTATTTT
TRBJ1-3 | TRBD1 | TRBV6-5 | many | CASRSDRAGNTIYF | TGTGCCAGCAGGAGCGACAGGGCTGGAAACACCATATATTTT
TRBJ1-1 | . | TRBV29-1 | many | CSVRVNTEAFF | TGCAGCGTCCGCGTGAACACTGAAGCTTTCTTT
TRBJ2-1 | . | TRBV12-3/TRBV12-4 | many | CASSRKGLRQFF | TGTGCCAGCAGTAGAAAGGGCCTAAGGCAGTTCTTC
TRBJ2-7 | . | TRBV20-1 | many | CSAPEGTGRAYEQYF | TGCAGTGCTCCCGAGGGGACGGGACGAGCCTACGAGCAGTACTTC
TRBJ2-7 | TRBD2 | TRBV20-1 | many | CSAFGRQSSYEQYF | TGCAGTGCTTTCGGGAGGCAGAGCTCCTACGAGCAGTACTTC
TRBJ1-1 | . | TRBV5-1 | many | CASHPVPSMNTEAFF | TGCGCCAGCCATCCCGTCCCTTCTATGAACACTGAAGCTTTCTTT
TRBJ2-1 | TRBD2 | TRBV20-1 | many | CSATRGAGVYNEQFF | TGCAGTGCTACCCGTGGAGCGGGGGTATACAATGAGCAGTTCTTC
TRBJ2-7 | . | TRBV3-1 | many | CASSQLHTTSYEQYF | TGTGCCAGCAGCCAATTGCACACCACCTCCTACGAGCAGTACTTC
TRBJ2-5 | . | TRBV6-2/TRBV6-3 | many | CASSLRDNRLQETQYF | TGTGCCAGCAGCCTCCGGGACAACCGTCTACAAGAGACCCAGTACTTC
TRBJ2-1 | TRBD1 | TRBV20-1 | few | CSARGDRGNNEQFF | TGCAGTGCTAGAGGGGACAGGGGGAACAATGAGCAGTTCTTC
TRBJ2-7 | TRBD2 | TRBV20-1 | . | CSARAAGGGSYEQYF | TGCAGTGCTAGAGCCGCGGGGGGCGGCTCCTACGAGCAGTACTTC
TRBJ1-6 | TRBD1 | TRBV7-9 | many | CASSALQTGNSPLHF | TGTGCCAGCAGCGCTCTTCAGACAGGGAATTCACCCCTCCACTTT
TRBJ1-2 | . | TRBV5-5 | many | CASSLEQANYGYTF | TGTGCCAGCAGCTTGGAGCAAGCTAACTATGGCTACACCTTC
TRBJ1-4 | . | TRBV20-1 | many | CSARDRYYWATNEKLFF | TGCAGTGCTAGAGACCGATATTACTGGGCAACTAATGAAAAACTGTTTTTT
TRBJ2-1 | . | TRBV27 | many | CASSLSSRRWRGEQFF | TGTGCCAGCAGTTTATCGTCCAGGAGGTGGCGGGGTGAGCAGTTCTTC
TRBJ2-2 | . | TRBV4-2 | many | CASSQALAGELFF | TGTGCCAGCAGCCAAGCTTTGGCCGGGGAGCTGTTTTTT
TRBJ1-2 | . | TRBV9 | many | CASTFGGRQTRGYTF | TGTGCCAGCACCTTCGGGGGGCGTCAAACTCGCGGCTACACCTTC
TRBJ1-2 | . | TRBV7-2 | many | CASSSVQDYGYTF | TGTGCCAGCAGCTCCGTTCAAGACTATGGCTACACCTTC
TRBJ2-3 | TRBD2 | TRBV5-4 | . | CASSPGLAGMDTQYF | TGTGCCAGCAGCCCCGGACTAGCGGGAATGGATACGCAGTATTTT